The present T cell receptor (beta chain) was sequenced within a study of T cell responses to AZD1222 COVID-19 vaccine. Notes on the study in general: CD4 TCRs linked to vaccination spanned spike, dominating at 160-218 and 743-854. Seropositive AZD1222 recipients at baseline numbered only five or six. It was only after the peak T cell response that any repertoires were sampled.

V was trimmed by 0 bases and J by 9 bases, leaving 7 bases between them. Germline CDR1 SGHNT, CDR2 YYREEE (reference sequence). The CDR3 consists of 12 residues. About this clone: As yet, its antigen is unknown.

Repertoires were generated with immunoSEQ multiplex PCR, while TCRdb's copy carries only in-frame clones and drops some. The repertoire holds 95,000 to 150,000 clones, with approximately 90% as singletons. The chain couples TRBV5-4 to TRBJ2-1; D gene uncertain. Sequences were derived from peripheral blood, sampled on day 0 of AZD1222 vaccination. The clonotype originates from an adult in good health. The CDR3 sequence is CASSLGWGEQFF. CDR3 nucleotides: TGTGCCAGCAGCTTGGGGTGGGGTGAGCAGTTCTTC.